Below, 6 T cell receptor beta chains from the same sample are listed, as sequenced in a study of OX40 agonist ivuxolimab in advanced cancers. The table came from immunoSEQ multiplex PCR; TCRdb's copy has only in-frame clones and leaves some out. The table has under 100,000 clones, 83% seen once. The input for sequencing was CD4+ or CD8+ T cells sorted from blood, taken in a trial of the OX40 agonist ivuxolimab. These receptors originate from an adult with an advanced solid tumor such as melanoma, head and neck, liver or kidney cancer.

This rearrangement joins TRBV11-2 to TRBJ2-1, with 11 bases matching TRBD2. The CDR3 has 15 residues. The germline CDR1 and CDR2 sequences are SGHAT and FQNNGV. With 5 bases clipped from V and 9 bases from J, the junction kept 9 bases outside the gene matches. CDR3 DNA sequence: TGTGCCAGCAGCCCAACTAGCGGGAGTCTGGTTGAGCAGTTCTTC. Amino acid sequence: CASSPTSGSLVEQFF. Full variable domain (remainder filled in from reference TRBV11-2 and TRBJ2-1): EAGVAQSPRYKIIEKRQSVAFWCNPISGHATLYWYQQILGQGPKLLIQFQNNGVVDDSQLPKDRFSAERLKGVDSTLKIQPAKLEDSAVYLCASSPTSGSLVEQFFGPGTRLTVL.

This clone has just a few counts. The gene calls are TRBV5-4 and TRBJ2-7; D possibly corresponds to TRBD1 (5 bases). The CDR3 loop spans 13 amino acids. V lost 0 bases and J lost 6, with 10 bases in between. Germline loops: CDR1 SGHNT, CDR2 YYREEE (reference sequence). CDR3 residues: CASSLDRRVEQYF. CDR3 in DNA: TGTGCCAGCAGCTTGGACCGCAGGGTCGAGCAGTACTTC.

The V call is TRBV13, the J call TRBJ2-1; maybe TRBD1 (6 bases). Trimming removed 4 bases from V and 7 bases from J, with 23 bases in between. CDR3 length equals 17 residues. Germline V gene lookup returns CDR1 PRHDT and CDR2 FYEKMQ (reference sequence). The CDR3 here is CASSSRRGQRPLNEQFF. CDR3 nucleotide sequence: TGTGCCAGCAGCTCCCGCCGGGGACAAAGACCGCTAAATGAGCAGTTCTTC.

The rearrangement uses TRBV12-5 and TRBJ2-4, with D unclear. Deletions cut 0 bases from V and 7 bases from J, with 16 bases between. The CDR3 extends over 16 amino acids. CDR1 is LGHNT, CDR2 FRNRAP, per germline. The CDR3 sequence: CASGLVVNGFPNIQYF. The CDR3 DNA reads TGTGCTAGTGGTTTGGTAGTTAACGGGTTTCCTAACATTCAGTACTTC. Together with reference TRBV12-5 and TRBJ2-4, the CDR3 gives the full variable domain: DARVTQTPRHKVTEMGQEVTMRCQPILGHNTVFWYRQTMMQGLELLAYFRNRAPLDDSGMPKDRFSAEMPDATLATLKIQPSEPRDSAVYFCASGLVVNGFPNIQYFGAGTRLSVL.

The CDR3 loop reads CASSSQGDQPQHF. The CDR3 DNA reads TGTGCCAGCAGCTCACAGGGGGATCAGCCCCAGCATTTT. The chain employs TRBV5-5 and TRBJ1-5, with TRBD1 identical over 8 bases. The ends lost 3 bases at V and 5 bases at J; junction bases unmatched: 1. The germline V gene encodes CDR1 SGHKS and CDR2 YYEKEE (reference sequence). The CDR3 is 13 residues long.

The rearrangement joins TRBV9 to TRBJ1-2, with TRBD1 identical over 11 bases. Trimming cost V 4 bases and J 5 bases; bases outside gene matches: 7. This CDR3 is 15 amino acids long. Germline V gene data show CDR1 as SGDLS and CDR2 as YYNGEE. The CDR3 sequence: CASSPRTGGAYGYTF. In DNA, the CDR3 is TGTGCCAGCAGCCCCCGGACAGGGGGCGCTTATGGCTACACCTTC.